A single sample gave rise to the 2 T cell receptor beta chains below, sequenced in a study of blood T cell repertoires in COVID-19. The data were produced by immunoSEQ multiplex PCR, yet TCRdb's version contains in-frame clones alone and is incomplete. The sample lists about 240,000 clones, around 81% occurring once. The sequencing sample was made of peripheral blood. These receptors were collected from a man aged 25-45 years who had recovered from COVID-19.

The chain joins TRBV4-1 to TRBJ1-2; TRBD1 aligns across 8 bases. V lost 2 bases to trimming and J lost 0 bases; unmatched junction nucleotides: 8. The CDR3 runs to 17 residues. Germline assignment: CDR1 MGHRA and CDR2 YSYEKL. The CDR3 nucleotides read TGCGCCAGCAGCCAAAGACAGGGGTTCGGGGCTAACTATGGCTACACCTTC. Protein sequence: CASSQRQGFGANYGYTF.

J is TRBJ1-4 and V is TRBV6-1; no reliable D call. Germline assignment: CDR1 MNHNS and CDR2 SASEGT. CDR3 size: 14 residues. The V and J ends lost 3 bases and 0 bases respectively, with 5 bases between them. CDR3 sequence (DNA): TGTGCCAGCAGTGACAGAACAACTAATGAAAAACTGTTTTTT. It translates to CASSDRTTNEKLFF.